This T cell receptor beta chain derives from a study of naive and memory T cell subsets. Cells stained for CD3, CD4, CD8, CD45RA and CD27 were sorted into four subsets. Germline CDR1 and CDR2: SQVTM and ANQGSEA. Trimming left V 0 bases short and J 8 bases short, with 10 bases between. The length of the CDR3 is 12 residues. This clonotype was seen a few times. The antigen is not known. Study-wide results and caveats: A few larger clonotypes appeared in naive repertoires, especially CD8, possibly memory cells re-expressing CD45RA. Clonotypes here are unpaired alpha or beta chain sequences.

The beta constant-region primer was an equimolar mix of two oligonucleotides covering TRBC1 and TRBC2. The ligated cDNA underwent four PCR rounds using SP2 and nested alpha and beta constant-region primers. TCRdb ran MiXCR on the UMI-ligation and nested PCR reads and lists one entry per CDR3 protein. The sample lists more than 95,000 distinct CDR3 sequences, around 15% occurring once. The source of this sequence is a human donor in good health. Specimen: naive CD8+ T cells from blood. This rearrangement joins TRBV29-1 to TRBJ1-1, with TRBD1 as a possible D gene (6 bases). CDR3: CSVEEQGWEAFF. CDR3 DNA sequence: TGCAGCGTTGAAGAACAGGGATGGGAAGCTTTCTTT.